The 16 T cell receptor beta chains below come from one sample, sequenced in a study of human T cells and chemical hapten exposure (dated by TCRdb to 2020 to 2022). Preparation of the library involved RACE. The sequencing machine was a NextSeq 500. TCRdb itself trimmed the public reads at Q25 with fastp, ran MiXCR and retained productive beta chains. Every distinct CDR3 protein forms one entry, paired with its most common genes and DNA. This sample has tens of thousands of distinct CDR3 sequences in its table, and 10% to 13% of those were observed once. The ten top clones hold around 1.3% of the sample. The time point label here, explained by the study, means: patch test 1, 2 weeks after DPC sensitization. Reading the label with the study, this specimen's treatment or condition is: therapeutic diphenylcyclopropenone sensitization with weekly scalp DPC. Sequencing used whole blood, obtained in connection with sensitization to the hapten diphenylcyclopropenone (DPC). These receptor sequences come from a woman between 50 and 59 years old with alopecia areata. Some clones in this sample may be carry-over from other donors' samples.

This clonotype was seen a handful of times. This chain connects TRBV11-2 to TRBJ2-5; 13 positions match TRBD2. Germline CDR1 and CDR2: SGHAT and FQNNGV. The J segment lost 5 bases and the V segment lost 0 bases, leaving 6 bases of the junction unmatched. The CDR3 runs to 17 residues. The CDR3 DNA follows: TGTGCCAGCAGCTTAGATCGACTAGCGGGAGGTAGTGAGACCCAGTACTTC. Amino acid sequence: CASSLDRLAGGSETQYF.

This clonotype was seen repeatedly, ten times or more. The chain employs TRBV5-1 and TRBJ2-1; unclear D gene. The V end lost 1 base, the J end lost 10 bases, and 15 bases lay between the germline ends. Germline CDR1 and CDR2: SGHRS and YFSETQ. The CDR3 extends over 14 amino acids. CDR3 sequence (DNA): TGCGCCAGCAGCTTGCGGGCGGCCGATGACGAGCAGTTCTTC. Translating it yields CASSLRAADDEQFF.

This chain joins TRBV24-1 and TRBJ1-3, with TRBD1 matching over 8 bases. The V gene's germline CDR1 is KGHDR and CDR2 SFDVKD. The CDR3 is 14 amino acids. Trimming cost V 7 bases and J 0 bases; bases outside gene matches: 1. As DNA, the CDR3 is TGTGCCACCAGAGGGACAGGCTCTGGAAACACCATATATTTT. It encodes CATRGTGSGNTIYF.

This clonotype has a count of ten or more. The genes are TRBV6-1 and TRBJ1-6; D remains unclear. The CDR3 contains 13 residues. Germline lookup yields CDR1 MNHNS and CDR2 SASEGT. Trimming removed 8 bases at V and 7 bases at J, with 12 bases between. This CDR3 is CASGGRLNSPLHF. In DNA, the CDR3 is TGTGCCAGCGGTGGCAGGCTCAATTCACCCCTCCACTTT.

This clonotype was seen a handful of times. The J gene is TRBJ1-4, the V gene TRBV6-5; D possibly corresponds to TRBD1 (5 bases). The CDR3 consists of 14 residues. V lost 2 bases to trimming and J lost 5 bases, with 9 bases between them. Per germline, CDR1 MNHEY and CDR2 SVGAGI. CDR3 coding DNA: TGTGCCAGCAGTTACGCCAGGGCAAATGAAAAACTGTTTTTT. It translates to CASSYARANEKLFF.

The chain couples TRBV6-5 to TRBJ2-3; 10 bases agree with TRBD2. Germline CDR1 reads MNHEY; CDR2 reads SVGAGI. CDR3 length equals 17 residues. V gave up 0 bases and J gave up 8 bases; unmatched junction bases: 11. The DNA of the CDR3 is TGTGCCAGCAGTTACTCGAGGGCTAGCGGGAGCCACACTACGCAGTATTTT. This translates into CASSYSRASGSHTTQYF.

This clonotype was observed a handful of times. The chain joins TRBV6-5 to TRBJ2-7; TRBD2 agrees at 8 bases. The germline V gene has CDR1 MNHEY and CDR2 SVGAGI. The trim removed 6 bases at V and 0 bases at J, leaving 7 bases unmatched. The CDR3 runs 15 residues. CDR3 nucleotide sequence: TGTGCCAGCAGACCCGGGAGGGGGGACTCCTACGAGCAGTACTTC. Translation: CASRPGRGDSYEQYF.

V gene TRBV28 combines with J gene TRBJ1-2; no clear D gene. CDR1 and CDR2 (germline): MDHEN, SYDVKM. V lost 5 bases to trimming and J lost 4 bases, with 8 bases between them. The CDR3 runs to 12 residues. CDR3 nucleotides: TGTGCCAGCAGTCGCGAGCGCTATGGCTACACCTTC. This sequence encodes CASSRERYGYTF.

For this clonotype: A much more abundant neighbour one base away suggests this may be a read error. The V call is TRBV7-9, the J call TRBJ2-7; 7 nucleotides match TRBD2. The CDR3 consists of 13 residues. Germline V gives CDR1 SEHNR, CDR2 FQNEAQ (reference sequence). The CDR3 protein is CTSSLRGAYEQYF. CDR3 DNA: TGTACCAGCAGTCTCCGGGGGGCCTACGAGCAGTACTTC.

The chain uses TRBV14 and TRBJ2-1; 15 nucleotides match TRBD2. The ends lost 5 bases at V and 9 bases at J; junction bases unmatched: 5. Germline V lookup: CDR1 SGHDN, CDR2 FVKESK. The CDR3 has 15 residues. This CDR3 is CASSSGLAGGGEQFF. Written as DNA, the CDR3 is TGTGCCAGCAGCTCCGGACTAGCGGGAGGGGGTGAGCAGTTCTTC.

This clonotype was counted many times. The chain employs TRBV18 and TRBJ1-4; D remains ambiguous. This CDR3 comprises 13 residues. Germline V gives CDR1 KGHSH, CDR2 LQKENI. Between the trimmed V and J ends, which lost 4 bases and 1 base, there was a span of 4 bases. The CDR3 is CASSQGTNEKLFF. CDR3 bases: TGTGCCAGCTCACAAGGAACTAATGAAAAACTGTTTTTT.

In nucleotides, the CDR3 is TGTGCCAGCAGCTTGGAGGGACGCAGCTCTGGGGCCAACGTCCTGACTTTC. Translating gives CASSLEGRSSGANVLTF. This chain links TRBV7-3 with TRBJ2-6; tentatively, D is TRBD2 (6 bases). Germline-derived CDR1 and CDR2 are SGHTA and FQGTGA. The CDR3 totals 17 residues. Deletions cut 3 bases from V and 0 bases from J, with 12 bases between.

The chain is built from TRBV5-1 and TRBJ2-3; TRBD2 matches 7 bases. The CDR3 runs 15 residues. V dropped 1 base and J dropped 4; count of bases not matched to a gene: 6. Germline CDR1 and CDR2: SGHRS and YFSETQ. The CDR3 nucleotides are TGCGCCAGCAGCTTGACGGGAGGTCCCTCAGATACGCAGTATTTT. Translation: CASSLTGGPSDTQYF.

This clonotype was seen ten or more times. This chain connects TRBV29-1 to TRBJ2-3; TRBD2 matches at 8 bases. Looked up from germline, CDR1 is SQVTM and CDR2 is ANQGSEA. Trimming at V came to 4 bases and at J to 1 base, leaving 10 bases not matched to a gene. The CDR3 runs 16 residues. The CDR3 protein is CSVGGKRESGTDTQYF. The CDR3 DNA reads TGCAGCGTTGGAGGAAAGCGGGAGTCGGGCACAGATACGCAGTATTTT.

The chain uses TRBV5-1 and TRBJ2-2; no reliable D call. This CDR3 is built from 14 residues. Between the trimmed V and J ends, which lost 3 bases and 3 bases, there was a span of 9 bases. The germline gives CDR1 SGHRS, CDR2 YFSETQ. The DNA for the CDR3 is TGCGCCAGCAGCTCCTGGATGGACACCGGGGAGCTGTTTTTT. Translated: CASSSWMDTGELFF.

The V and J genes are TRBV18 and TRBJ1-4; D is uncertain. V was cut by 4 bases and J by 4 bases, with 10 bases left in between. The CDR3 consists of 14 residues. Germline CDR1 reads KGHSH; CDR2 reads LQKENI. The DNA of the CDR3 is TGTGCCAGCTCACAAGGGAACATTAATGAAAAACTGTTTTTT. The encoded protein is CASSQGNINEKLFF.